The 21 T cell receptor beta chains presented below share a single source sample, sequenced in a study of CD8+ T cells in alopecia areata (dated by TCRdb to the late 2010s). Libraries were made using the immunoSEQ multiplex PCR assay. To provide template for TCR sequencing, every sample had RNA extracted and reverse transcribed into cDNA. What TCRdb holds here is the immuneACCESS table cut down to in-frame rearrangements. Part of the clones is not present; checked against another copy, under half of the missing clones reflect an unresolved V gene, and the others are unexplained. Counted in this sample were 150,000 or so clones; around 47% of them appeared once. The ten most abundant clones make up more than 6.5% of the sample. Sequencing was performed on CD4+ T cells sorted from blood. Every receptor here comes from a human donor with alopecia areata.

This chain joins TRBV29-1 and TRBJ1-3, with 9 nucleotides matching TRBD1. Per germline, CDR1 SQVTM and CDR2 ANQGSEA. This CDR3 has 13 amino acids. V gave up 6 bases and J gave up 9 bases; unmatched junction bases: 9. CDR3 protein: CSVAPGTGTTIYF. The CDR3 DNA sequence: TGCAGCGTGGCTCCCGGGACAGGGACCACCATATATTTT.

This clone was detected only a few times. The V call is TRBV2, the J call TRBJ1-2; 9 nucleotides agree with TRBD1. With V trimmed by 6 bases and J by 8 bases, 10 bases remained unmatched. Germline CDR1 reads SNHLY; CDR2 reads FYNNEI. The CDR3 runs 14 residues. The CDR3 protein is CASRIQGASEGYTF. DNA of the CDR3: TGTGCCAGCAGGATACAGGGGGCCTCTGAGGGCTACACCTTC.

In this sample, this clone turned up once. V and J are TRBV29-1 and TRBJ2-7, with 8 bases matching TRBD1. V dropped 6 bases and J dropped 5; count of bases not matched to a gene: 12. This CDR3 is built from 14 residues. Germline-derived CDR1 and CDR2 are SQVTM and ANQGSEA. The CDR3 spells CSVADRDLRDEQYF. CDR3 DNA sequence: TGCAGCGTAGCGGACAGGGACCTACGGGACGAGCAGTACTTC.

CDR3 coding DNA: TGTGCCTGGAGTCTTTCGACTAAGGGCTCCTACAATGAGCAGTTCTTC. This codes for CAWSLSTKGSYNEQFF. The V and J genes are TRBV30 and TRBJ2-1; possibly TRBD2 for D (5 bases). V lost 2 bases and J 0 bases, leaving 14 bases between the germline ends. This CDR3 region has 16 residues. Germline values: CDR1 GTSNPN, CDR2 SVGIG (reference sequence). The full variable domain, with the rest looked up from reference TRBV30 and TRBJ2-1, is SQTIHQWPATLVQPVGSPLSLECTVEGTSNPNLYWYRQAAGRGLQLLFYSVGIGQISSEVPQNLSASRPQDRQFILSSKKLLLSDSGFYLCAWSLSTKGSYNEQFFGPGTRLTVL.

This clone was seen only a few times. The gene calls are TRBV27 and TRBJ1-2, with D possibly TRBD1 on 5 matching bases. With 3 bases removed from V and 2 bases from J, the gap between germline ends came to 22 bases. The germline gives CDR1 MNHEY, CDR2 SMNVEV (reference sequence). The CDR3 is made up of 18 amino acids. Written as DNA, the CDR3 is TGTGCCAGCAGTTTCCTCTCCGTTCCGGGACCTCGGAACTATGGCTACACCTTC. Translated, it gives CASSFLSVPGPRNYGYTF.

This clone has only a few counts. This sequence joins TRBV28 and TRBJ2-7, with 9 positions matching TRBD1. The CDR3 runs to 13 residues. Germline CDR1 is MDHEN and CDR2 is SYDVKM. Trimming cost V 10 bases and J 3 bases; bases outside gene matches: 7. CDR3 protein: CAIGQGSVYEQYF. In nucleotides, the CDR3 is TGTGCCATCGGACAGGGGAGTGTCTACGAGCAGTACTTC.

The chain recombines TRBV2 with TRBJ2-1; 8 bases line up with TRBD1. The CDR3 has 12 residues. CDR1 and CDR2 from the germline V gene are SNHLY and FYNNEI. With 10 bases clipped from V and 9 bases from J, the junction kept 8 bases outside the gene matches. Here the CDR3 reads CATRGPTAEQFF. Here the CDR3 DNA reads TGTGCCACCAGGGGGCCCACGGCTGAGCAGTTCTTC.

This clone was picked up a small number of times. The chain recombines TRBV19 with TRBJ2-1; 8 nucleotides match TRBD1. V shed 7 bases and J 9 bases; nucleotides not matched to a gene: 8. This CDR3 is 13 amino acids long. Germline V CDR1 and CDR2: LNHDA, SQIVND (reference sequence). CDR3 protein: CASTLTTGGEQFF. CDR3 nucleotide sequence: TGTGCCAGTACCTTAACTACAGGGGGTGAGCAGTTCTTC.

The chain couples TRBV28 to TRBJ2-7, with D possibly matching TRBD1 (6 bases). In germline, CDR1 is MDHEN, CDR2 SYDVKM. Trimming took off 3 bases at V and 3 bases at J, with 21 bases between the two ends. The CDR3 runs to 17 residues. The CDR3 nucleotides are TGTGCCAGCAGTTTGGGGGCCCCGTTAGTTCTTATCTACGAGCAGTACTTC. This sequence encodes CASSLGAPLVLIYEQYF.

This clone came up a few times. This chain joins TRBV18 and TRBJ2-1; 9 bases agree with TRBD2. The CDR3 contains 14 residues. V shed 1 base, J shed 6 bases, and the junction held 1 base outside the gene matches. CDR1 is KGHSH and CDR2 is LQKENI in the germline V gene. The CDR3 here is CASSPLAGVNEQFF. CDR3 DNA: TGTGCCAGCTCACCACTAGCGGGAGTCAATGAGCAGTTCTTC. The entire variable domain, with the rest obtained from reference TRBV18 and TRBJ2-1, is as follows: NAGVMQNPRHLVRRRGQEARLRCSPMKGHSHVYWYRQLPEEGLKFMVYLQKENIIDESGMPKERFSAEFPKEGPSILRIQQVVRGDSAAYFCASSPLAGVNEQFFGPGTRLTVL.

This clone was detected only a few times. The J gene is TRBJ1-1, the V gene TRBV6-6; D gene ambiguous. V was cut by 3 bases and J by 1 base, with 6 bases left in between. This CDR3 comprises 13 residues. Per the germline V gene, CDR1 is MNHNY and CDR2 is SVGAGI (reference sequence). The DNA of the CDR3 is TGTGCCAGCAGTTATAGAGGGAACACTGAAGCTTTCTTT. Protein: CASSYRGNTEAFF.

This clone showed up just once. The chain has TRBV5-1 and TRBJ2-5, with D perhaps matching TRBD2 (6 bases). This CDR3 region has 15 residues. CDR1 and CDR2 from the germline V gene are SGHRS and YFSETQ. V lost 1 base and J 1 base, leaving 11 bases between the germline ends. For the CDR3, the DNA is TGCGCCAGCAGCTTGCAGCCTAGCGTCCAAGAGACCCAGTACTTC. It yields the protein CASSLQPSVQETQYF.

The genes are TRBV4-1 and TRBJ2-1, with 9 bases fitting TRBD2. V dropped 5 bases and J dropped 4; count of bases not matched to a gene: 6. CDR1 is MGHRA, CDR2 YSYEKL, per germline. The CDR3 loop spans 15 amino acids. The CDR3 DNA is TGCGCCAGCAGCTTACGACTAGCGGCTTACAATGAGCAGTTCTTC. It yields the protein CASSLRLAAYNEQFF.

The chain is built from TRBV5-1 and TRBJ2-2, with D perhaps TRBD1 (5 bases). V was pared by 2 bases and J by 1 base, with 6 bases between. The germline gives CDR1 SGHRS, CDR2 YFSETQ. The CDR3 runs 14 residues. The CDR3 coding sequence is TGCGCCAGCAGCTTTCAGGGGAACACCGGGGAGCTGTTTTTT. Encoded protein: CASSFQGNTGELFF.

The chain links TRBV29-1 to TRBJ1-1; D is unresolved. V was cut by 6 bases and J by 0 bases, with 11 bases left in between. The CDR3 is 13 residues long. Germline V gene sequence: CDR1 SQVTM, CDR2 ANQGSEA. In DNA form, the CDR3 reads TGCAGCGTCCAGGTTTTGATGAACACTGAAGCTTTCTTT. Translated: CSVQVLMNTEAFF.

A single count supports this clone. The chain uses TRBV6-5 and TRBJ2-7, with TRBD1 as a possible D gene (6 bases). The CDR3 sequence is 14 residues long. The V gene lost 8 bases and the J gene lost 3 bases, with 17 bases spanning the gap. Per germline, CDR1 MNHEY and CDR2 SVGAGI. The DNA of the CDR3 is TGTGCCAGCCGCCCTGACAGGAGTTTCTACGAGCAGTACTTC. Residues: CASRPDRSFYEQYF.

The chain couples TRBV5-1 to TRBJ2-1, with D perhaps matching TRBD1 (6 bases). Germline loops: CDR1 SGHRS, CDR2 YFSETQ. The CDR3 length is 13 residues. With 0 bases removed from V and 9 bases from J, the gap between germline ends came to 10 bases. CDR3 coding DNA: TGCGCCAGCAGCTTGGGTACAGGGATTGAGCAGTTCTTC. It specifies CASSLGTGIEQFF.

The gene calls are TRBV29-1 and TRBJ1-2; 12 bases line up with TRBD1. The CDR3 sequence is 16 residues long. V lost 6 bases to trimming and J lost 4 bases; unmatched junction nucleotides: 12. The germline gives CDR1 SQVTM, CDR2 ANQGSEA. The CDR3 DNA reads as TGCAGCGTCGGATCATGGGGACAGGGGGCAGCCTATGGCTACACCTTC. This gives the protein CSVGSWGQGAAYGYTF.

In DNA, the CDR3 is TGTGCCAGCAGTCCCCCACAGATACCGAACACTGAAGCTTTCTTT. Protein sequence: CASSPPQIPNTEAFF. The chain uses TRBV27 and TRBJ1-1; D unclear. The CDR3 consists of 15 residues. The V gene's germline CDR1 is MNHEY and CDR2 SMNVEV (reference sequence). Trimming cost V 5 bases and J 1 base, with 14 bases left between them.

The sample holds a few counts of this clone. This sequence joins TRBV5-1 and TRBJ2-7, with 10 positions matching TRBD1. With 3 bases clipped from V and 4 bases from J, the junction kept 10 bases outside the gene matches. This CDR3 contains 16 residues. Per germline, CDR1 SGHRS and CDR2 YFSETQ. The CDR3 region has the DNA TGCGCCAGCAGCTCCTCCGGGACAGGGGCCCCTTACGAGCAGTACTTC. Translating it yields CASSSSGTGAPYEQYF.

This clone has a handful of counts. The CDR3 is CASRLNTPSHNEQFF. The CDR3 nucleotides are TGTGCCAGCAGACTAAATACTCCTAGCCACAATGAGCAGTTCTTC. This sequence joins TRBV27 and TRBJ2-1, with a possible D match to TRBD2 (5 bases). V was clipped by 6 bases and J by 5 bases, with 17 bases between them. Germline lookup yields CDR1 MNHEY and CDR2 SMNVEV (reference sequence). There are 15 residues in the CDR3.